The 20 T cell receptor beta chains below all came from one sample that was sequenced in a study of blood T cell repertoires in COVID-19. TCRdb's table, derived via immunoSEQ multiplex PCR, lists solely in-frame clones and lacks some. The sample lists under 200,000 clones; 88% were seen once. Sequencing was performed on peripheral blood. The receptors were gathered from a man in his 70s with active or convalescent COVID-19.

The chain has TRBV28 and TRBJ2-7, with no clear D. The CDR3 is made up of 13 amino acids. Germline V gene lookup returns CDR1 MDHEN and CDR2 SYDVKM. Trimming pared 7 bases from V and 8 bases from J, leaving 18 bases between. CDR3 loop: CASNLALPEKQYF. CDR3 in DNA: TGTGCCAGCAACCTGGCTCTCCCCGAAAAGCAGTACTTC.

J is TRBJ2-7 and V is TRBV28, with D unclear. The CDR3 spans 13 residues. CDR1 and CDR2 from the germline V gene are MDHEN and SYDVKM. V lost 6 bases, J lost 0 bases, and 9 bases lay in between. CDR3 residues: CASRLTGSYEQYF. The CDR3 DNA is TGTGCCAGCAGATTAACCGGCTCCTACGAGCAGTACTTC.

The chain recombines TRBV11-2 with TRBJ2-1; 8 bases line up with TRBD1. The CDR3 spans 16 residues. Germline CDR1 is SGHAT and CDR2 is FQNNGV. V dropped 5 bases and J dropped 2; count of bases not matched to a gene: 8. The CDR3 region is CASSQGAGGAYNEQFF. Here the CDR3 DNA reads TGTGCCAGCAGCCAAGGGGCAGGGGGCGCCTACAATGAGCAGTTCTTC. Drawing the rest from reference TRBV11-2 and TRBJ2-1, the complete variable domain is EAGVAQSPRYKIIEKRQSVAFWCNPISGHATLYWYQQILGQGPKLLIQFQNNGVVDDSQLPKDRFSAERLKGVDSTLKIQPAKLEDSAVYLCASSQGAGGAYNEQFFGPGTRLTVL.

In its sample, this clone was seen once. The chain recombines TRBV30 with TRBJ2-1; 7 nucleotides line up with TRBD2. Trimming removed 6 bases from V and 7 bases from J; junction bases left unmatched: 21. CDR3 length: 17 amino acids. Per the germline V gene, CDR1 is GTSNPN and CDR2 is SVGIG (reference sequence). As DNA, the CDR3 is TGTGCCTGCGGACACTCCCCAAGGGGAGCGGGAAATAATGAGCAGTTCTTC. Translation: CACGHSPRGAGNNEQFF.

J is TRBJ2-5 and V is TRBV9, with TRBD2 identical over 11 bases. V lost 3 bases to trimming and J lost 4 bases; unmatched junction nucleotides: 2. There are 14 residues in the CDR3. The germline CDR1 and CDR2 sequences are SGDLS and YYNGEE. CDR3 region: CASSAGLAGETQYF. Here the CDR3 DNA reads TGTGCCAGCAGCGCCGGACTAGCGGGAGAGACCCAGTACTTC.

J is TRBJ1-2 and V is TRBV11-2, with 8 bases matching TRBD1. The CDR3 has 13 residues. The V segment lost 5 bases and the J segment 8 bases; nucleotides outside the gene matches: 7. Per the germline V gene, CDR1 is SGHAT and CDR2 is FQNNGV. The CDR3 is CASSNRGSFGYTF. The CDR3 DNA is TGTGCCAGCAGCAACAGGGGGAGCTTCGGCTACACCTTC.

The V call is TRBV13, the J call TRBJ2-2, with D perhaps matching TRBD2 (6 bases). The V end lost 6 bases, the J end lost 3 bases, and 17 bases lay between the germline ends. The CDR3 is made up of 16 amino acids. Germline CDR1 and CDR2: PRHDT and FYEKMQ (reference sequence). The DNA for the CDR3 is TGTGCCAGCAGTTTGGGGGACTTTATGTACACCGGGGAGCTGTTTTTT. Its translation is CASSLGDFMYTGELFF.

V and J are TRBV4-1 and TRBJ1-6; maybe TRBD1 (5 bases). Germline V lookup: CDR1 MGHRA, CDR2 YSYEKL. V was clipped by 4 bases and J by 6 bases, with 13 bases between them. This CDR3 spans 15 amino acids. In nucleotides, the CDR3 is TGCGCCAGCAGCCGGGACCCGGAGGGTAATTCACCCCTCCACTTT. This encodes CASSRDPEGNSPLHF.

CDR3 region: CASSLREGIYEQYF. DNA of the CDR3: TGTGCCAGCAGCTTACGTGAGGGTATCTACGAGCAGTACTTC. This chain links TRBV7-8 with TRBJ2-7, with D perhaps TRBD2 (5 bases). V was trimmed by 2 bases and J by 3 bases, leaving 11 bases between them. CDR1 is SGHVS, CDR2 FQNEAQ, per germline. The CDR3 contains 14 residues.

This sequence joins TRBV6-2 or TRBV6-3 and TRBJ2-3; a possible D gene is TRBD2 (6 bases). Germline V gene sequence: CDR1 MNHEY, CDR2 SVGEGT. V lost 6 bases to trimming and J lost 3 bases, with 13 bases between them. The CDR3 has 14 residues. CDR3 amino acids: CASRYTTRTDTQYF. The CDR3 DNA follows: TGTGCCAGCAGATACACGACTAGGACAGATACGCAGTATTTT.

This chain uses TRBV18 with TRBJ2-6; D may be TRBD1 (6 bases). V lost 7 bases and J lost 0, with 19 bases in between. The CDR3 is 18 amino acids. Looked up from germline, CDR1 is KGHSH and CDR2 is LQKENI. This CDR3 reads CASLALGTGHSGANVLTF. CDR3 nucleotide sequence: TGTGCCAGCTTAGCCCTCGGGACGGGACACTCTGGGGCCAACGTCCTGACTTTC.

The gene calls are TRBV19 and TRBJ2-1; 9 nucleotides agree with TRBD1. This CDR3 contains 15 residues. Germline V gene data show CDR1 as LNHDA and CDR2 as SQIVND (reference sequence). Trimming took 7 bases from V and 5 from J; bases not matched to a gene: 9. The CDR3 bases are TGTGCCAGTAAGCGACTGGGGGACAGGGACAATGAGCAGTTCTTC. It codes for CASKRLGDRDNEQFF.

This clone was observed a handful of times. CDR3 in amino acids: CASSLGGFNEKLFF. The CDR3 region has the DNA TGTGCCAGCAGCTTAGGCGGATTTAATGAAAAACTGTTTTTT. The rearrangement uses TRBV7-2 and TRBJ1-4; D is uncertain. V lost 1 base and J 4 bases, leaving 7 bases between the germline ends. This CDR3 spans 14 amino acids. The germline CDR1 and CDR2 sequences are SGHTA and FQGNSA.

The chain uses TRBV13 and TRBJ2-2, with 14 bases matching TRBD2. Germline V CDR1 and CDR2: PRHDT, FYEKMQ (reference sequence). The V and J ends lost 5 bases and 1 base, in that order; junction bases with no gene match: 6. The CDR3 covers 18 residues. CDR3 loop: CASSATSGRDQNTGELFF. The CDR3 nucleotides read TGTGCCAGCAGCGCGACTAGCGGGAGGGATCAGAACACCGGGGAGCTGTTTTTT.

This clone appeared once. This chain connects TRBV19 to TRBJ1-1; 9 bases line up with TRBD1. CDR1 and CDR2 (germline): LNHDA, SQIVND (reference sequence). CDR3 length: 12 amino acids. The J segment lost 6 bases and the V segment lost 7 bases, leaving 3 bases of the junction unmatched. Here the CDR3 DNA reads TGTGCCAGTAAGAGACAGGGGGCTGAAGCTTTCTTT. This gives the protein CASKRQGAEAFF.

A word on this clone: The same CDR3 also results from other DNA sequences found in this sample. The chain is built from TRBV6-2 or TRBV6-3 and TRBJ2-5, with no clear D. CDR3 length equals 13 residues. Germline V gene sequence: CDR1 MNHEY, CDR2 SVGEGT. With 0 bases removed from V and 4 bases from J, the gap between germline ends came to 6 bases. The CDR3 DNA is TGTGCCAGCAGTTACTCGACTGGAGAGACCCAGTACTTC. It specifies CASSYSTGETQYF.

This rearrangement joins TRBV19 to TRBJ2-7, with TRBD2 matching 9 bases. This CDR3 is built from 15 residues. V shed 4 bases and J 2 bases; nucleotides not matched to a gene: 6. Looked up from germline, CDR1 is LNHDA and CDR2 is SQIVND (reference sequence). The CDR3: CASSTLAGATYEQYF. The CDR3, as DNA: TGTGCCAGTAGTACTTTAGCGGGAGCAACCTACGAGCAGTACTTC.

This clone was recorded once. V gene TRBV7-8 combines with J gene TRBJ2-1; D gene uncertain. This CDR3 is built from 11 residues. From germline, CDR1 is SGHVS and CDR2 FQNEAQ. V was shortened by 4 bases and J by 5 bases, with 3 bases between the two germline ends. CDR3 region: CASSYNNEQFF. The CDR3 DNA is TGTGCCAGCAGCTATAACAATGAGCAGTTCTTC.

The chain combines TRBV7-2 with TRBJ2-5, with 11 bases identical to TRBD1. J lost 2 bases, V lost 1 base, and 3 bases had no gene match. Germline CDR1 SGHTA, CDR2 FQGNSA. This CDR3 is built from 16 residues. The CDR3 DNA reads as TGTGCCAGCAGCTTAGTTGGGACAGGGGGACAAGAGACCCAGTACTTC. Translation: CASSLVGTGGQETQYF.

The chain carries TRBV30 and TRBJ2-1; 15 nucleotides align to TRBD2. The length of the CDR3 is 17 residues. V dropped 3 bases and J dropped 3; count of bases not matched to a gene: 6. Germline CDR1 is GTSNPN and CDR2 is SVGIG (reference sequence). The CDR3 here is CAWRAGTSGRLYNEQFF. CDR3 DNA sequence: TGTGCCTGGAGGGCCGGGACTAGCGGGAGGCTCTACAATGAGCAGTTCTTC.